This T cell receptor beta chain originates from a study of shared clonotypes between healthy human individuals. Whole-study findings and limits: Shared across several donors were around 5% of the naive CD4 clonotypes.

Turning to this clone: Its cognate antigen is unknown.

CDR1 and CDR2 (germline): SGDLS, YYNGEE. Trimming took off 3 bases at V and 8 bases at J, with 13 bases between the two ends. CDR3 length equals 13 residues. Deep-level assay runs were performed. Several immunoSEQ 96-well plates shared each subset's DNA, each plate a replicate. Replicate sorted-subset PCRs were loaded with 150 to 250 ng DNA, 29,000 or so T cell genomes. Only in-frame clones appear in the TCRdb table, and some are missing; sequencing was by immunoSEQ multiplex PCR. The sample records 2 million to 3 million clones, 93% being singletons. J is TRBJ2-3 and V is TRBV9; TRBD2 is a possible D gene (6 bases). Sequencing was performed on naive CD4+ T cells from PBMCs. Subset: CD45RA+ positively selected. The clonotype comes from a man between 18 and 35 years old in good health. Some clones in this sample may be carry-over from other donors' samples. The CDR3 sequence: CASSGHYGGTQYF. CDR3 coding DNA: TGTGCCAGCAGCGGACATTACGGGGGTACGCAGTATTTT.